This is a list of T cell receptor beta chains from one sample in a study of post-analysis software for immune sequencing data. In TCRdb, the PCR reads were re-called with MiXCR into one record per CDR3 protein. Seen here are hundreds of thousands of distinct CDR3 sequences, approximately 59% observed once, and the top ten hold 10% to 12%. The sequenced sample consisted of blood. These receptors came from a girl aged 2-10 years with multiple sclerosis. Each CDR3 is given with its conserved first and last residue. A D gene is named only where the DNA matches it firmly. For some rows the clone size is stated as once, few or many, or as a class when expanded; others skip it.

TRBV6-5,TRBJ2-3,NA,16,TRBD2,TGTGCCAGCCCCCCCCCGGACGGGAGGGCAGCAGATACGCAGTATTTT,CASPPPDGRAADTQYF
TRBV4-1,TRBJ1-2,NA,16,NA,TGCGCCAGCAGCCAAGCCCGACAAGAATTTTCGGATGGCTACACCTTC,CASSQARQEFSDGYTF
TRBV7-2,TRBJ1-5,NA,18,NA,TGTGCCAGCAGCACCTTGCCAGGGGACGATTATAGCAATCAGCCCCAGCATTTT,CASSTLPGDDYSNQPQHF
TRBV3-1,TRBJ2-7,NA,13,NA,TGTGCCAGCAGCCCTCCCCTAAAACTGGAGCAGTACTTC,CASSPPLKLEQYF
TRBV20-1,TRBJ2-3,few,16,NA,TGCAGTGCTTCTCCTGGGAGTTCGCCCTTCACAGATACGCAGTATTTT,CSASPGSSPFTDTQYF
TRBV12-3/TRBV12-4,TRBJ2-3,NA,14,TRBD2,TGTGCCAGCAGTCCAGCGGGAGCAGTAGATACGCAGTATTTT,CASSPAGAVDTQYF
TRBV11-2,TRBJ2-7,NA,13,NA,TGTGCCTGCAGCTATGAGGAGCTTGACGAGCAGTACTTC,CACSYEELDEQYF
TRBV5-1,TRBJ2-1,NA,17,TRBD2,TGCGCCAGCAGCTCAGGACTAGCGGGGGGTTTTATCTATGAGCAGTTCTTC,CASSSGLAGGFIYEQFF
TRBV7-9,TRBJ1-5,NA,15,TRBD1,TGTGCCAGCAGCCGGACAGGGTTGGGCAATCAGCCCCAGCATTTT,CASSRTGLGNQPQHF
TRBV6-1,TRBJ2-1,few,15,TRBD1,TGTGCCAGCTCAAGGGACAGGGTCGGAAACAATGAGCAGTTCTTC,CASSRDRVGNNEQFF
TRBV5-1,TRBJ2-5,few,15,TRBD2,TGCGCCAGCAGCCGGGGGACTAGCGCCCAAGAGACCCAGTACTTC,CASSRGTSAQETQYF
TRBV3-1,TRBJ2-7,NA,15,TRBD2,TGTGCCAGCAGCCCAGGGACTAGCGGGGTCGCCGAGCAGTACTTC,CASSPGTSGVAEQYF
TRBV5-1,TRBJ2-1,few,16,TRBD2,TGCGCCAGCAGCCACGGTACTAGCGGGGGAGGGAATGAGCAGTTCTTC,CASSHGTSGGGNEQFF
TRBV20-1,TRBJ2-5,NA,15,TRBD2,TGTAGTGCTAGAGGCGCCCTAGCGGCTCAAGAGACCCAGTACTTC,CSARGALAAQETQYF
TRBV12-3/TRBV12-4,TRBJ2-6,NA,15,NA,TGTGCCGGCAGTCTTAGGGTACCTGGGGCCAACGTCCTGACTTTC,CAGSLRVPGANVLTF
TRBV25-1,TRBJ2-7,NA,14,TRBD1,TGTGCCAGCAGTATCGCACAGGGGGGCTACGAGCAGTACTTC,CASSIAQGGYEQYF
TRBV12-3/TRBV12-4,TRBJ2-5,NA,14,TRBD1,TGTGCCAGCAGTCTTACAGGGGGGTGGGAGACCCAGTACTTC,CASSLTGGWETQYF
TRBV12-3/TRBV12-4,TRBJ2-7,NA,14,NA,TGTGCCAGCAGCCTCAGGGAGAGGAAGTACGAGCAGTACTTC,CASSLRERKYEQYF